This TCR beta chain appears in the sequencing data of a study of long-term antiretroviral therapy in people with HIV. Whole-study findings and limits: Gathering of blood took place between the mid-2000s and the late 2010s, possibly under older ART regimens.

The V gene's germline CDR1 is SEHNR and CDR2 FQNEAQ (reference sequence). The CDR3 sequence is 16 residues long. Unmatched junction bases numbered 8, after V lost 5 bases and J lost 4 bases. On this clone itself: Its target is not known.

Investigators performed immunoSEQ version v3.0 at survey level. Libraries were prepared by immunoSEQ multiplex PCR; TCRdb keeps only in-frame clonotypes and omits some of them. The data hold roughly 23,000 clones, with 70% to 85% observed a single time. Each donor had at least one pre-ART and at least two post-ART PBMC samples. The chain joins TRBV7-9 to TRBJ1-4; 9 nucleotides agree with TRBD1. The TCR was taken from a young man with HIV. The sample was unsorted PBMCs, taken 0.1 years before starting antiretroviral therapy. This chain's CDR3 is CASSRDRAAGNEKLFF. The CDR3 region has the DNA TGTGCCAGCAGCCGGGACAGGGCGGCGGGTAATGAAAAACTGTTTTTT.